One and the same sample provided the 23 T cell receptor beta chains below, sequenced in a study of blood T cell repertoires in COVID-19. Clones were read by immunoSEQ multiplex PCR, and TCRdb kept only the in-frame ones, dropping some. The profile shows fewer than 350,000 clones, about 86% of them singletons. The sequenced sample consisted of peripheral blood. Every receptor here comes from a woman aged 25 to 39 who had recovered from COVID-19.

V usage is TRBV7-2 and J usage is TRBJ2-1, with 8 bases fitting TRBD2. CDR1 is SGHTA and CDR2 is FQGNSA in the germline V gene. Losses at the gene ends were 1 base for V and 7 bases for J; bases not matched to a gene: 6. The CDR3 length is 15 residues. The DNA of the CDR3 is TGTGCCAGCAGCTTAGTGCAGCGGGAGTTGAATGAGCAGTTCTTC. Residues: CASSLVQRELNEQFF.

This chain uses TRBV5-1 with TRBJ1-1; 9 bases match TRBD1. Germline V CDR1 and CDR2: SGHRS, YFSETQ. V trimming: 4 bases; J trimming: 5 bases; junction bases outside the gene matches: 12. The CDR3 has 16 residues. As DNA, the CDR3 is TGCGCCAGCAGCAGGGGACAGGGCACCGCGGGGACTGAAGCTTTCTTT. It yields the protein CASSRGQGTAGTEAFF. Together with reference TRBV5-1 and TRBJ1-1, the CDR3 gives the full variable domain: KAGVTQTPRYLIKTRGQQVTLSCSPISGHRSVSWYQQTPGQGLQFLFEYFSETQRNKGNFPGRFSGRQFSNSRSEMNVSTLELGDSALYLCASSRGQGTAGTEAFFGQGTRLTVV.

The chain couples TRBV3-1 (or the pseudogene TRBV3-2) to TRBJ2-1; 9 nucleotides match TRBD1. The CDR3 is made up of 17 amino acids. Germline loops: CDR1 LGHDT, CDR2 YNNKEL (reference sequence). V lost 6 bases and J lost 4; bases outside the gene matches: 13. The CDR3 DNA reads TGTGCCAGCAGTCCTGAAACCGGGACAGGGATATACAATGAGCAGTTCTTC. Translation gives CASSPETGTGIYNEQFF.

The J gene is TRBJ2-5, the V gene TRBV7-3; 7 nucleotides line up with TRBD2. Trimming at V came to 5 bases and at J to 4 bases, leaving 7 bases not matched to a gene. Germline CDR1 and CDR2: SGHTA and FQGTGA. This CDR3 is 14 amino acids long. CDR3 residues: CASSAGRAGETQYF. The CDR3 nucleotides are TGTGCCAGCAGCGCGGGGAGGGCGGGAGAGACCCAGTACTTC.

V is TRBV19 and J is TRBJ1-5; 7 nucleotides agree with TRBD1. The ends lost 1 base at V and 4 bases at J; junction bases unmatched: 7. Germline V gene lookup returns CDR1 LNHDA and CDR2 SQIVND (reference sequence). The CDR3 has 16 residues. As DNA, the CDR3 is TGTGCCAGTAGTATAGGGGGGGACAGAGATAATCAGCCCCAGCATTTT. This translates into CASSIGGDRDNQPQHF.

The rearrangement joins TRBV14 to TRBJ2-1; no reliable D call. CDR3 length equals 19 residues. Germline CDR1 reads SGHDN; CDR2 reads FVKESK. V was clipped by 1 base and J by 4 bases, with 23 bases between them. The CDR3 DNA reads TGTGCCAGCAGCCAAGTGAAGTTAGTCAAGCGCCTGGCTTACAATGAGCAGTTCTTC. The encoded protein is CASSQVKLVKRLAYNEQFF. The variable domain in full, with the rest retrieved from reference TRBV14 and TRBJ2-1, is EAGVTQFPSHSVIEKGQTVTLRCDPISGHDNLYWYRRVMGKEIKFLLHFVKESKQDESGMPNNRFLAERTGGTYSTLKVQPAELEDSGVYFCASSQVKLVKRLAYNEQFFGPGTRLTVL.

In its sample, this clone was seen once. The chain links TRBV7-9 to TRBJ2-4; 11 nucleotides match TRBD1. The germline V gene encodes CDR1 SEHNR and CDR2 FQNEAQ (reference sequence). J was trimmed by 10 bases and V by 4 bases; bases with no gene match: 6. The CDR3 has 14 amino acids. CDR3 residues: CASSSGTGGWIQYF. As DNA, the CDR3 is TGTGCCAGCAGCTCCGGGACAGGGGGATGGATTCAGTACTTC. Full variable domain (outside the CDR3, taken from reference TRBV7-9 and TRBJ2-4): DTGVSQNPRHKITKRGQNVTFRCDPISEHNRLYWYRQTLGQGPEFLTYFQNEAQLEKSRLLSDRFSAERPKGSFSTLEIQRTEQGDSAMYLCASSSGTGGWIQYFGAGTRLSVL.

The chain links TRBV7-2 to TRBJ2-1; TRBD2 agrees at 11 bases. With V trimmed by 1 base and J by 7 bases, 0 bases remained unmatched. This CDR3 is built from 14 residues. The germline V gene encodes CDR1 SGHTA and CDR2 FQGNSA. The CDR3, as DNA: TGTGCCAGCAGCTTAGGGACTAGCGGGAATGAGCAGTTCTTC. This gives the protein CASSLGTSGNEQFF.

The CDR3 DNA reads as TGTGCCTGGGCAACCGGGACAGGGATAACAGATACGCAGTATTTT. Its translation: CAWATGTGITDTQYF. V and J are TRBV30 and TRBJ2-3, with TRBD1 matching over 9 bases. The CDR3 length is 15 residues. The V segment lost 5 bases and the J segment 3 bases; nucleotides outside the gene matches: 9. Germline CDR1 reads GTSNPN; CDR2 reads SVGIG (reference sequence). Supplemented by reference TRBV30 and TRBJ2-3, the full variable domain reads SQTIHQWPATLVQPVGSPLSLECTVEGTSNPNLYWYRQAAGRGLQLLFYSVGIGQISSEVPQNLSASRPQDRQFILSSKKLLLSDSGFYLCAWATGTGITDTQYFGPGTRLTVL.

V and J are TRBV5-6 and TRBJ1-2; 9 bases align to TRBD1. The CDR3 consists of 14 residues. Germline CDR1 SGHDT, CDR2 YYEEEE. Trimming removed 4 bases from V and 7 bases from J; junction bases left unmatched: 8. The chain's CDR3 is CASSAGTGTLGYTF. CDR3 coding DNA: TGTGCCAGCAGCGCTGGGACAGGGACCCTTGGCTACACCTTC.

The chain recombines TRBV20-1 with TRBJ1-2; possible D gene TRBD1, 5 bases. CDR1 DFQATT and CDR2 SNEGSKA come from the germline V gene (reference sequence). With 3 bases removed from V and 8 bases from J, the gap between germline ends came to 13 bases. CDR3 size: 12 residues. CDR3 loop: CSASDQGGGYTF. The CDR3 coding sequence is TGCAGTGCTAGTGACCAGGGAGGGGGCTACACCTTC.

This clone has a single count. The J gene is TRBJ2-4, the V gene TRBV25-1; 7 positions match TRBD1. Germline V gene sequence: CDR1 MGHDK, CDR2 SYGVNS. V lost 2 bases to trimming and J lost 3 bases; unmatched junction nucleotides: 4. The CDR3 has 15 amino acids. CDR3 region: CASSEPGTVKNIQYF. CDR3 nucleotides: TGTGCCAGCAGTGAACCCGGGACAGTCAAAAACATTCAGTACTTC.

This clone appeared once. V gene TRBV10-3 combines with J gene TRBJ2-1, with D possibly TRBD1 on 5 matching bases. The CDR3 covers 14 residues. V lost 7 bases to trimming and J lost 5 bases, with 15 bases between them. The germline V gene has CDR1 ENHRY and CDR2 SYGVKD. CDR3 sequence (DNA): TGTGCCATCACCCAAGGAGACAGTCACAATGAGCAGTTCTTC. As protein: CAITQGDSHNEQFF.

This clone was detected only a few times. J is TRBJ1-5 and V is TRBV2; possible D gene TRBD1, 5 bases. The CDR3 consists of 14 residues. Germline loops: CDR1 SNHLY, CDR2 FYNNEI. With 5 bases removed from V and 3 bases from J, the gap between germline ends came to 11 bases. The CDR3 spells CASSLDSPNQPQHF. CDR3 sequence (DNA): TGTGCCAGCAGTCTCGACAGCCCCAATCAGCCCCAGCATTTT.

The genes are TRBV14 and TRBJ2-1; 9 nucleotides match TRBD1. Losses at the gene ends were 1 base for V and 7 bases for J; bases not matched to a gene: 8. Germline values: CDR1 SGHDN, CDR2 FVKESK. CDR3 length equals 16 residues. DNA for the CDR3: TGTGCCAGCAGCCAAGCCAACAGGGGGCTAACTAATGAGCAGTTCTTC. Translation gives CASSQANRGLTNEQFF.

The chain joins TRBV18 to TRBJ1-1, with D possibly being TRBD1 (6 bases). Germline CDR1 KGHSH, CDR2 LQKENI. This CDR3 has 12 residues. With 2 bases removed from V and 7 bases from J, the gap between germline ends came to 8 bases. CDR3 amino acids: CASSPRGYEAFF. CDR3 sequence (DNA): TGTGCCAGCTCACCAAGGGGGTATGAAGCTTTCTTT.

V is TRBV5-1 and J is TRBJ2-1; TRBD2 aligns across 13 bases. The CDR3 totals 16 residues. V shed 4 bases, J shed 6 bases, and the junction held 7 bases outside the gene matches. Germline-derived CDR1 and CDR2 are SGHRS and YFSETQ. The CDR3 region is CASSARLAGGLNEQFF. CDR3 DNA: TGCGCCAGCAGCGCGCGACTAGCGGGGGGTCTCAATGAGCAGTTCTTC.

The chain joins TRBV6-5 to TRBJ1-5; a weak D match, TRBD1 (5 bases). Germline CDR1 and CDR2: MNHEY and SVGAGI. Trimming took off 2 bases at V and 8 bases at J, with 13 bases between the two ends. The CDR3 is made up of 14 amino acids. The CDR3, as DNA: TGTGCCAGCAGTTACCGTGGGGGGTTAGAGCCCCAGCATTTT. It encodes CASSYRGGLEPQHF.

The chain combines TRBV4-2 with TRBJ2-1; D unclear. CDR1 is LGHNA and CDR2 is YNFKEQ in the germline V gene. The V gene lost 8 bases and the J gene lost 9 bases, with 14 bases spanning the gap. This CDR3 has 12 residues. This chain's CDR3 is CASGLPSAEQFF. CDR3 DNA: TGTGCCAGCGGTCTTCCTAGTGCTGAGCAGTTCTTC.

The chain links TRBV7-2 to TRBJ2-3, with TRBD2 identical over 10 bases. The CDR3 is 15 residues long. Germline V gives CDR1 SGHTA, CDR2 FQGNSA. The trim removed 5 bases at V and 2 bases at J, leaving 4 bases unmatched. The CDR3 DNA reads TGTGCCAGCAGCCCGGGACTAGCGAACACAGATACGCAGTATTTT. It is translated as CASSPGLANTDTQYF.

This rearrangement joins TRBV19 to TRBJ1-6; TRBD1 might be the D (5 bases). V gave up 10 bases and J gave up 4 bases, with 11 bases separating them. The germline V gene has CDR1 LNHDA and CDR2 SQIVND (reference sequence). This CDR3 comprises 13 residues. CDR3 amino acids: CAIGTAYNSPLHF. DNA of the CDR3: TGTGCCATCGGGACTGCGTATAATTCACCCCTCCACTTT.

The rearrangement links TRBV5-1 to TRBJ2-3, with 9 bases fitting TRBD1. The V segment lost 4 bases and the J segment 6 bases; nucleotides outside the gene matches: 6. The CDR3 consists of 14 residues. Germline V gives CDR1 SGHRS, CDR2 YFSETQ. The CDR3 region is CASSTTGGGDTQYF. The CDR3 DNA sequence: TGCGCCAGCAGCACGACAGGGGGAGGTGATACGCAGTATTTT.

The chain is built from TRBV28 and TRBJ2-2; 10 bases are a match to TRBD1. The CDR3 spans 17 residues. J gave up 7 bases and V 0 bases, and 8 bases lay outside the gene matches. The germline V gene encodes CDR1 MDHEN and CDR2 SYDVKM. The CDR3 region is CASSLWDRTGGIGELFF. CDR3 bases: TGTGCCAGCAGTTTATGGGATCGGACAGGGGGTATCGGGGAGCTGTTTTTT.